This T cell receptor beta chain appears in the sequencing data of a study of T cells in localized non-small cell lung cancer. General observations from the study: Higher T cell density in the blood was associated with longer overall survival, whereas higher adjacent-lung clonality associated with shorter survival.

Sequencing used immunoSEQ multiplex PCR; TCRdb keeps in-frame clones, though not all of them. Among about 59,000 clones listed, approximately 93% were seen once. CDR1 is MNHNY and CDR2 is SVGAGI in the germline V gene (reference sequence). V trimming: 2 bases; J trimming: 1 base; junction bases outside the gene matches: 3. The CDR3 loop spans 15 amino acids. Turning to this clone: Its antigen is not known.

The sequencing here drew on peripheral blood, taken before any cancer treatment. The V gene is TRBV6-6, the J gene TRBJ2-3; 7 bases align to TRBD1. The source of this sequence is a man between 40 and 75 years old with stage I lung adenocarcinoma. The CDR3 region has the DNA TGTGCCAGCAGTTACGGGGACAGCCGCACAGATACGCAGTATTTT. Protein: CASSYGDSRTDTQYF.